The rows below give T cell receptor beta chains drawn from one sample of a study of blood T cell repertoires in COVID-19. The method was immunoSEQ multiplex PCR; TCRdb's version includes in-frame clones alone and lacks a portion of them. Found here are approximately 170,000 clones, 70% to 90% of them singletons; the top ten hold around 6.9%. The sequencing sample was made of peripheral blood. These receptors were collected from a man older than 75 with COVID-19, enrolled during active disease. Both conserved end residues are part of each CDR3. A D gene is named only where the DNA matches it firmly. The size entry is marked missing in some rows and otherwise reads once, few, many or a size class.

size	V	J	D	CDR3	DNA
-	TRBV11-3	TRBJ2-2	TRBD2	CASSTWTSLNTGELFF	TGTGCCAGCAGCACTTGGACTAGCCTCAACACCGGGGAGCTGTTTTTT
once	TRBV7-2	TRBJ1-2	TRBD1	CASSSTGVYGYTF	TGTGCCAGCAGCTCTACAGGGGTCTATGGCTACACCTTC
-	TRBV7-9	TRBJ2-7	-	CASSLGRQGRLSYEQYF	TGTGCCAGCAGCTTAGGTCGGCAGGGGCGCCTCTCCTACGAGCAGTACTTC
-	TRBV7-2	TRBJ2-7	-	CASSLDSPSYEQYF	TGTGCCAGCAGCTTGGACAGCCCGTCCTACGAGCAGTACTTC
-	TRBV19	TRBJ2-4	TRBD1	CASSIQDRANIQYF	TGTGCCAGTAGTATACAGGACAGGGCAAACATTCAGTACTTC
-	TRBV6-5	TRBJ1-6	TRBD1	CASRDRVLNSPLHF	TGTGCCAGCCGGGACAGGGTGTTAAATTCACCCCTCCACTTT
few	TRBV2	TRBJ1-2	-	CASSRTQVNYGYTF	TGTGCCAGCAGCCGGACACAAGTTAACTATGGCTACACCTTC
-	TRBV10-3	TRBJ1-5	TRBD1	CAISGGNQPQHF	TGTGCCATCTCAGGGGGGAATCAGCCCCAGCATTTT
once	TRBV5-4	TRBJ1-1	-	CASRYRQANTEAFF	TGTGCCAGCAGATATAGACAGGCTAACACTGAAGCTTTCTTT
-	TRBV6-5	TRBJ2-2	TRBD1	CASSQGQGIAGELFF	TGTGCCAGCAGCCAGGGACAGGGAATAGCCGGGGAGCTGTTTTTT
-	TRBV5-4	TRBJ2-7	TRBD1	CASSSRDRAGYEQYF	TGTGCCAGCAGCTCCCGGGACAGGGCGGGCTACGAGCAGTACTTC
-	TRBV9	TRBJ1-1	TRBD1	CASSVGTGGDTEAFF	TGTGCCAGCAGCGTAGGGACAGGAGGGGACACTGAAGCTTTCTTT
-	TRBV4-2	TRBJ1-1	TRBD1	CASSPRDRSMNTEAFF	TGTGCCAGCAGCCCCCGGGACAGGAGCATGAACACTGAAGCTTTCTTT
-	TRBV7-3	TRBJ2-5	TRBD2	CASSPAGAGETQYF	TGTGCCAGCAGCCCAGCGGGGGCGGGAGAGACCCAGTACTTC
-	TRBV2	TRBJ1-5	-	CASSGRDQPQHF	TGTGCCAGCAGTGGGAGGGATCAGCCCCAGCATTTT
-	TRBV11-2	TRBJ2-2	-	CASSPLGLPNTGELFF	TGTGCCAGCAGCCCTCTGGGACTTCCGAACACCGGGGAGCTGTTTTTT